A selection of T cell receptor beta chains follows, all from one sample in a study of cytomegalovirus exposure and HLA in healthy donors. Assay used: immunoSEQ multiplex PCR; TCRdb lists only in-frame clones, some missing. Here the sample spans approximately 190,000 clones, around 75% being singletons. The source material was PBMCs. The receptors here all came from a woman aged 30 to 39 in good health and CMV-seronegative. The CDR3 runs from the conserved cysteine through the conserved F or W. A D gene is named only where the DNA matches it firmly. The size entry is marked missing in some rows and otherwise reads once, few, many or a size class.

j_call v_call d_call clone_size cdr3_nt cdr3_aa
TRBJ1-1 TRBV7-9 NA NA TGTGCCAGCAGCTTAGCCCGGAACACTGAAGCTTTCTTT CASSLARNTEAFF
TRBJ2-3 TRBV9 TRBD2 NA TGTGCCAGCAGCGTATGGTCAGGACTAGTGGGCACAGATACGCAGTATTTT CASSVWSGLVGTDTQYF
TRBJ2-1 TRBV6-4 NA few TGTGCCAGCAGCGCCGAGGGTGGCCGGAGGGTAAATGAGCAGTTCTTC CASSAEGGRRVNEQFF
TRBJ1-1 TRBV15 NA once TGTGCCACCAGCTCGACAGGGAACACTGAAGCTTTCTTT CATSSTGNTEAFF
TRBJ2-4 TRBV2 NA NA TGTGCCAGCATTCTTCAGAGGACAGATGACATTCAGTACTTC CASILQRTDDIQYF
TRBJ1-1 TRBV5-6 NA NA TGTGCCAGCAGCTCGCGAGACAGGATGAACACTGAAGCTTTCTTT CASSSRDRMNTEAFF
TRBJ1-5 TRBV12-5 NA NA TGTGCTAGTGGTTTGGATTCACAGCCCCAGCATTTT CASGLDSQPQHF
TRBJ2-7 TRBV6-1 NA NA TGTGCCAGCAGTGAAGCTTACAGGGTAGCCGAGCAGTACTTC CASSEAYRVAEQYF
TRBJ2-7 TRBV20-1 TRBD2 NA TGCAGTGCCGGGACTACCTACGAGCAGTACTTC CSAGTTYEQYF
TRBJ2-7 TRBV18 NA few TGTGCCAGCTCACCTATCGCCTCCAGCAGGTCCTACGAGCAGTACTTC CASSPIASSRSYEQYF
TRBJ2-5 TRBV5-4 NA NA TGTGCCAGCAGCCTTAGGCGGAGACAAGAGACCCAGTACTTC CASSLRRRQETQYF
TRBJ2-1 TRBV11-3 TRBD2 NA TGTGCCAGCAGCCCTGGAAGCGGGGGGTCCCCCTACAATGAGCAGTTCTTC CASSPGSGGSPYNEQFF
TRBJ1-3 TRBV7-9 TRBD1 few TGTGCCAGCAGCCAGACAGGGGACTCTGGAAACACCATATATTTT CASSQTGDSGNTIYF
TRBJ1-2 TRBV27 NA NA TGTGCCAGCAGGCCCGCAGGGGCGGGCTATGGCTACACCTTC CASRPAGAGYGYTF
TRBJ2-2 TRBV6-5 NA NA TGTGCCAGCAGTTACTCGATCGCGCTGACCGGGGAGCTGTTTTTT CASSYSIALTGELFF
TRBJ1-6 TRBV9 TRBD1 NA TGTGCCAGCAGCGTCCGGACAGGTGGGAATTCACCCCTCCACTTT CASSVRTGGNSPLHF
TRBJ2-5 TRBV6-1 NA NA TGTGCCAGCAGTGAATCGACACCCCAAGAGACCCAGTACTTC CASSESTPQETQYF
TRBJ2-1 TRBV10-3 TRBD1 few TGTGCCATCAGTGAGTCGATGCAACAGGGGCCCTACAATGAGCAGTTCTTC CAISESMQQGPYNEQFF
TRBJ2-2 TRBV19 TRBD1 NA TGTGCCAGTAGTATTGGGCTCTGGGGACAGGGGCATACCGGGGAGCTGTTTTTT CASSIGLWGQGHTGELFF
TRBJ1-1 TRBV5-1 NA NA TGCGCCAGCAGCTTGAAAGGTTTAGACAGGCGGACCAACAACACTGAAGCTTTCTTT CASSLKGLDRRTNNTEAFF
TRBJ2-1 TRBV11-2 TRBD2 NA TGTGCCAGCAGCCCGACTAGCGGGGTAAACAATGAGCAGTTCTTC CASSPTSGVNNEQFF
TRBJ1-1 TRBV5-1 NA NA TGCGCCAGCAGCTTGTGGGAGACATGGGGGAACACTGAAGCTTTCTTT CASSLWETWGNTEAFF
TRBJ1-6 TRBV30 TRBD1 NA TGTGCCTGTAAGACAGGGGGCTTAAGATCACCCCTCCACTTT CACKTGGLRSPLHF
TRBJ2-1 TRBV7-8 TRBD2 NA TGTGCCAGCAGCTTACTAGCGGGAACCTACAATGAGCAGTTCTTC CASSLLAGTYNEQFF
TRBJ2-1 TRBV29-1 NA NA TGCAGCGGCCAGGGCGTCTACAATGAGCAGTTCTTC CSGQGVYNEQFF
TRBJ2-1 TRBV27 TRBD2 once TGTGCCAGCAGCCCTCTAGCGGGTGAGCAGTTCTTC CASSPLAGEQFF
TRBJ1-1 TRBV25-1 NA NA TGTGCCAGCAGGGATTACAGGAACACTGAAGCTTTCTTT CASRDYRNTEAFF
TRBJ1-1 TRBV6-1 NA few TGTGCCAGCAGTCTACAGGGTAACACTGAAGCTTTCTTT CASSLQGNTEAFF
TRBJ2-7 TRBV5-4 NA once TGTGCCAGCAGCTTGGACTACAGCGGCAGCGAGCAGTACTTC CASSLDYSGSEQYF
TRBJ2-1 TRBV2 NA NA TGTGCCAGCAGTCACAGGGGAGGATACATCGAGCAGTTCTTC CASSHRGGYIEQFF
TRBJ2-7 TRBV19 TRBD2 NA TGTGCCAGTAGTCTCCAAACTAGCGGGAGCTACGAGCAGTACTTC CASSLQTSGSYEQYF
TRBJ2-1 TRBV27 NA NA TGTGCCAGCAGCGCACAGGGCAGCCCCAATGAGCAGTTCTTC CASSAQGSPNEQFF